The following is a T cell receptor beta chain sequence with its context. Its matching antigen is unknown. The data are from a study of T cells in localized non-small cell lung cancer. General study results and limits: Uninvolved adjacent lung showed higher T cell clonality than tumor.

The CDR3 runs 14 residues. Trimming removed 4 bases from V and 1 base from J, with 7 bases in between. Looked up from germline, CDR1 is SGHNT and CDR2 is YENEEA. Sequenced by immunoSEQ multiplex PCR; TCRdb stores in-frame clones only, minus some. The table records some 7,000 clones, under 30% of them present only once. This receptor was identified in a man between 40 and 69 years old with stage III squamous cell lung carcinoma. The sample was lung tumor tissue, taken before any cancer treatment. The V call is TRBV11-3, the J call TRBJ1-4, with TRBD1 as a possible D gene (5 bases). CDR3 sequence reads: CASSSQGTNEKLFF. The CDR3 DNA follows: TGTGCCAGCAGCTCCCAGGGAACTAATGAAAAACTGTTTTTT.